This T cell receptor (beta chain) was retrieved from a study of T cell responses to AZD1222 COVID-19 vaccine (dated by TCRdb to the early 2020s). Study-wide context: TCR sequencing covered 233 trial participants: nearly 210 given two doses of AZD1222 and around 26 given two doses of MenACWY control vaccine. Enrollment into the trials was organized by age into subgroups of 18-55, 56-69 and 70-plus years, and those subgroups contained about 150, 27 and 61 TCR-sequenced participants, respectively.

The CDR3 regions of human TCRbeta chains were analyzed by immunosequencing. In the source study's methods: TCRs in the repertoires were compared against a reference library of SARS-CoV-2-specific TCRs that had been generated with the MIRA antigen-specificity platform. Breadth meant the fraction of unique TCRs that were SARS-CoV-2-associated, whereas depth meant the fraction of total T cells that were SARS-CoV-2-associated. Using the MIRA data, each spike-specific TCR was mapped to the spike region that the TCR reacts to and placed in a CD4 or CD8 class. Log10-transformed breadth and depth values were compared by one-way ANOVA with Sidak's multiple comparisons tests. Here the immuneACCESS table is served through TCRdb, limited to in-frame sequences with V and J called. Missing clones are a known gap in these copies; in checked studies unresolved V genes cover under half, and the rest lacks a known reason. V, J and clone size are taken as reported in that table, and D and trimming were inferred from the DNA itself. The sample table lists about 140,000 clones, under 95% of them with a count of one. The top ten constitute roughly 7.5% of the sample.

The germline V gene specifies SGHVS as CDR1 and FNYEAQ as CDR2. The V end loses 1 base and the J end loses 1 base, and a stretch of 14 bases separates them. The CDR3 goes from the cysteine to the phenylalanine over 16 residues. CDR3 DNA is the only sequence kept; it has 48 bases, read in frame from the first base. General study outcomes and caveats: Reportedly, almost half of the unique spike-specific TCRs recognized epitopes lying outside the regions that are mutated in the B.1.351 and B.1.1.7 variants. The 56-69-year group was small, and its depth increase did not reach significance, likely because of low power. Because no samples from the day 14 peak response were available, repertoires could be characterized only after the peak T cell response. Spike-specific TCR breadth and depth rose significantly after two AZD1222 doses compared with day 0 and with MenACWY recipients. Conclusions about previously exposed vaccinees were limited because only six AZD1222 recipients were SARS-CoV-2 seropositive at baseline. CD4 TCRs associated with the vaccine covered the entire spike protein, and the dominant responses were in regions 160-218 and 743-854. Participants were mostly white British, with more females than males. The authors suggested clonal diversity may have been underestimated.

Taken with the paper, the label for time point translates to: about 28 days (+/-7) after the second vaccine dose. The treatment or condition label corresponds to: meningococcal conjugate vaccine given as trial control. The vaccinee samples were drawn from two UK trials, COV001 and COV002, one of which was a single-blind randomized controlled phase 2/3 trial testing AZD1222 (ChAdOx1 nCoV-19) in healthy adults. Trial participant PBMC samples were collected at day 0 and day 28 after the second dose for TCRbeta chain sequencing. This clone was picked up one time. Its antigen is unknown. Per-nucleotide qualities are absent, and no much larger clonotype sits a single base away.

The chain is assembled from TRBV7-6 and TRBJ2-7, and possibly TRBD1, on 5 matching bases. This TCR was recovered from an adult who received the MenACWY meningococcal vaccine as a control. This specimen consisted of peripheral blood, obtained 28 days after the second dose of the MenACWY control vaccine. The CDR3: CASSLEGERTSYEQYF. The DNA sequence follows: TGTGCCAGCAGCTTAGAAGGGGAAAGGACATCCTACGAGCAGTACTTC.